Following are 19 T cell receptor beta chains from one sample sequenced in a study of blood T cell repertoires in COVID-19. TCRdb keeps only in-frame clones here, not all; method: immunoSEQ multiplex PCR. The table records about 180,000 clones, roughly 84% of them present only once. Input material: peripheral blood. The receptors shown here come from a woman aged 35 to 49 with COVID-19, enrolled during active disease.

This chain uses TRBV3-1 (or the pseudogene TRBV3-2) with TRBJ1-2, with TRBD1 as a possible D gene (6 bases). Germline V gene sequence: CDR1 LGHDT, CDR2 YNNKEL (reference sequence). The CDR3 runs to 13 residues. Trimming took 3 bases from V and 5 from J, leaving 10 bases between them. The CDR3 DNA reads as TGTGCCAGCAGCCAGCCGACAGGATATGGCTACACCTTC. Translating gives CASSQPTGYGYTF.

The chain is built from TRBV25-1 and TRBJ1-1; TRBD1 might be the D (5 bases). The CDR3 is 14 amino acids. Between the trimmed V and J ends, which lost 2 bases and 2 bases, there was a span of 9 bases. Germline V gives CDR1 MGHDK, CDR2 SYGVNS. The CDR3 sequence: CASSEAGPNTEAFF. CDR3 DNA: TGTGCCAGCAGTGAAGCAGGGCCAAACACTGAAGCTTTCTTT.

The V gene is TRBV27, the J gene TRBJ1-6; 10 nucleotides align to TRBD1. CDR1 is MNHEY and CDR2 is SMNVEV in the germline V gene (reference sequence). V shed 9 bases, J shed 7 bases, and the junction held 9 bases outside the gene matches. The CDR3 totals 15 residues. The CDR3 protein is CASRAGTGVNSPLHF. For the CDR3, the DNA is TGTGCCAGTAGAGCCGGGACAGGGGTAAATTCACCCCTCCACTTT.

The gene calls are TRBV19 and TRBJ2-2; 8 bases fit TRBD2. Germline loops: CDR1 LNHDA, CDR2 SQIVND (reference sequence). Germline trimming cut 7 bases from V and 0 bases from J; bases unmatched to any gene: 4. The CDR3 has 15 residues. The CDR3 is CASTGGTSNTGELFF. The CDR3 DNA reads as TGTGCCAGTACGGGGGGGACTTCGAACACCGGGGAGCTGTTTTTT. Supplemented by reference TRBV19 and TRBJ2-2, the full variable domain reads DGGITQSPKYLFRKEGQNVTLSCEQNLNHDAMYWYRQDPGQGLRLIYYSQIVNDFQKGDIAEGYSVSREKKESFPLTVTSAQKNPTAFYLCASTGGTSNTGELFFGEGSRLTVL.

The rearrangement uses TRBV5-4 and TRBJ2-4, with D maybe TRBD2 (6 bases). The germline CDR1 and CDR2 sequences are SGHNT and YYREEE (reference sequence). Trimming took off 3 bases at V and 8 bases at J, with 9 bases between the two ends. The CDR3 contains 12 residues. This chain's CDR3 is CASSSREDIQYF. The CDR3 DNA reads TGTGCCAGCAGCTCAAGGGAGGACATTCAGTACTTC.

The CDR3, as DNA: TGTGCCAGCAATTGGGGAGGGCAGAACTATGGCTACACCTTC. Translated, it gives CASNWGGQNYGYTF. J is TRBJ1-2 and V is TRBV6-6; D is ambiguous. CDR3 length: 14 residues. V was pared by 7 bases and J by 2 bases, with 14 bases between. The germline V gene encodes CDR1 MNHNY and CDR2 SVGAGI (reference sequence).

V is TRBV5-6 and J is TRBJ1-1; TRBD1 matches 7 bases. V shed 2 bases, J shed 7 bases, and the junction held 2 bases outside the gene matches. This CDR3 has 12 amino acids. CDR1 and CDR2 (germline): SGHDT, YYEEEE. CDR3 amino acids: CASSFRGNEAFF. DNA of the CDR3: TGTGCCAGCAGCTTCAGGGGGAATGAAGCTTTCTTT.

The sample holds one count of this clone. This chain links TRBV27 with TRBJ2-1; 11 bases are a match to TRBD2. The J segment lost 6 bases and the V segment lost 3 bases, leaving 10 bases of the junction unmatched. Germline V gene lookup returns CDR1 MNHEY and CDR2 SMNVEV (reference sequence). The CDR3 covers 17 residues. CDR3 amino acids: CASSFGSGGALPNEQFF. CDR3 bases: TGTGCCAGCAGTTTTGGTAGCGGGGGGGCTCTCCCCAATGAGCAGTTCTTC.

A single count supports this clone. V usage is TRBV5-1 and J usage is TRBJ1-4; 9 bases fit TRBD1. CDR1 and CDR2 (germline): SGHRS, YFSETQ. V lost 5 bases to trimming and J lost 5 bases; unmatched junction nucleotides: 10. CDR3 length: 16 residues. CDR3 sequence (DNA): TGCGCCAGCAGATTAGACAGGGGGGTACTAAATGAAAAACTGTTTTTT. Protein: CASRLDRGVLNEKLFF.

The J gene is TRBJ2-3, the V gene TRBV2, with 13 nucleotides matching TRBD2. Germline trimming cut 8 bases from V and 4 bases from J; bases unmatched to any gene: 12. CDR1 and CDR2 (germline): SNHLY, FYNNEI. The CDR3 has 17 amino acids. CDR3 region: CASVSGTSGTGADTQYF. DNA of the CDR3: TGTGCCAGCGTATCCGGGACTAGCGGGACAGGGGCAGATACGCAGTATTTT. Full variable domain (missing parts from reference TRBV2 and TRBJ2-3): EPEVTQTPSHQVTQMGQEVILRCVPISNHLYFYWYRQILGQKVEFLVSFYNNEISEKSEIFDDQFSVERPDGSNFTLKIRSTKLEDSAMYFCASVSGTSGTGADTQYFGPGTRLTVL.

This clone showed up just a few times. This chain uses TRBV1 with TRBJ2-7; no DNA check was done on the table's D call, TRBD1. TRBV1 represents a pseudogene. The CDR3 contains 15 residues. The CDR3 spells CTSSRNQGAIYEQYF. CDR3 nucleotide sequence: TGCACCAGCAGCCGTAACCAGGGGGCAATCTACGAGCAGTACTTC.

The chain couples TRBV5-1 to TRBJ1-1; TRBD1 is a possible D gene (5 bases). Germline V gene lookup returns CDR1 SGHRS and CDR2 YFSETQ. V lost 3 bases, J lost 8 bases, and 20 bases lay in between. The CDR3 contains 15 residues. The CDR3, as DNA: TGCGCCAGCAGCTCTGATACAGGTCTGCTTAACGAAGCTTTCTTT. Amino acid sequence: CASSSDTGLLNEAFF. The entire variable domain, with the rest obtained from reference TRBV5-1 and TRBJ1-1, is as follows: KAGVTQTPRYLIKTRGQQVTLSCSPISGHRSVSWYQQTPGQGLQFLFEYFSETQRNKGNFPGRFSGRQFSNSRSEMNVSTLELGDSALYLCASSSDTGLLNEAFFGQGTRLTVV.

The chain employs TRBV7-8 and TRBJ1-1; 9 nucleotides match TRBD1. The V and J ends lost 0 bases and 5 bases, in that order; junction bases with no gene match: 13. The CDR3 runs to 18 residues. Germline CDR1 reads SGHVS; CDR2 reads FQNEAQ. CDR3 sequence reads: CASSLAVTGGALRTEAFF. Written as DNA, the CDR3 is TGTGCCAGCAGCTTAGCGGTCACAGGGGGCGCATTACGGACTGAAGCTTTCTTT.

CDR3 region: CASSFGTTGNTIYF. In nucleotides, the CDR3 is TGTGCCAGCAGTTTTGGGACAACTGGAAACACCATATATTTT. This sequence joins TRBV28 and TRBJ1-3; maybe TRBD1 (6 bases). Germline V lookup: CDR1 MDHEN, CDR2 SYDVKM. This CDR3 is built from 14 residues. The ends were cut back, 3 bases at V and 2 bases at J, with 8 bases in the middle.

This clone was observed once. CDR3 coding DNA: TGTGCCAGCAGGCCAATCCAGGGAGGTGGTAACACTGAAGCTTTCTTT. Its translation is CASRPIQGGGNTEAFF. The chain couples TRBV11-2 to TRBJ1-1; tentatively, D is TRBD1 (5 bases). This CDR3 has 16 amino acids. The V end lost 6 bases, the J end lost 2 bases, and 19 bases lay between the germline ends. The germline gives CDR1 SGHAT, CDR2 FQNNGV.

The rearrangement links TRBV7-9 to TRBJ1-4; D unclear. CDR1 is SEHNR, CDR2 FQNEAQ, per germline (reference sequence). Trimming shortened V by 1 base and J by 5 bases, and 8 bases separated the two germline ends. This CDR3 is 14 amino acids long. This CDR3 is CASSLDFRNEKLFF. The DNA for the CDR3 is TGTGCCAGCAGCTTAGATTTCAGAAATGAAAAACTGTTTTTT.

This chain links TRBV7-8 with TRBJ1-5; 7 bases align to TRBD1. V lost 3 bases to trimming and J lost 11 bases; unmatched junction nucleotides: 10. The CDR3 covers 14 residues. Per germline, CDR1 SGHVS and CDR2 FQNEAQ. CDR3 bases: TGTGCCAGCAGCTTTGACAGGGCGGTCCAGACCCAGCATTTT. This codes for CASSFDRAVQTQHF.

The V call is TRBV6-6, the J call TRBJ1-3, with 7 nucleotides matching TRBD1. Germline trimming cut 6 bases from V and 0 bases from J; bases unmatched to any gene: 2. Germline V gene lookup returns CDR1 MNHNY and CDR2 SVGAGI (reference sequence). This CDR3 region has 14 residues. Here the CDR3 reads CASRGTVSGNTIYF. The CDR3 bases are TGTGCCAGCAGAGGGACAGTCTCTGGAAACACCATATATTTT.

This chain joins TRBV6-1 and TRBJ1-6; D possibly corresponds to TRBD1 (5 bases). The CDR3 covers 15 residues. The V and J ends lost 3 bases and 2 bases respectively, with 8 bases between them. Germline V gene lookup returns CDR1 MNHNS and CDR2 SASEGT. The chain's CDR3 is CASSDRETYNSPLHF. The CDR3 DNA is TGTGCCAGCAGTGACAGGGAAACCTATAATTCACCCCTCCACTTT.